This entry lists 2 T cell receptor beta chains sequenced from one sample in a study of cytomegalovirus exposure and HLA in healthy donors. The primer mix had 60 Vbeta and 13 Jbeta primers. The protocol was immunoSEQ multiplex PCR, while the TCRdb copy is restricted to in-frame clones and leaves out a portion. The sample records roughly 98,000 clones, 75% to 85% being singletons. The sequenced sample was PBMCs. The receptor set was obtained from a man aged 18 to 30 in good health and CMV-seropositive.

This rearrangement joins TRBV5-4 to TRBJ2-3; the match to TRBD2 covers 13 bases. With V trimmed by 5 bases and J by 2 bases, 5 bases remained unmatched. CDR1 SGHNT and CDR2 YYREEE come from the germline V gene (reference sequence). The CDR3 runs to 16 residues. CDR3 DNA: TGTGCCAGCAGGAAGACTAGCGGGGGGTCCACAGATACGCAGTATTTT. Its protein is CASRKTSGGSTDTQYF.

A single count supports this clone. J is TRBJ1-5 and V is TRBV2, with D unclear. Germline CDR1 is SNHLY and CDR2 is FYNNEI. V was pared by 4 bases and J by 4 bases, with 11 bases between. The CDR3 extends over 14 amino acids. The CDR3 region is CASSAEVLNQPQHF. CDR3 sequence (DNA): TGTGCCAGCAGTGCCGAGGTACTTAATCAGCCCCAGCATTTT. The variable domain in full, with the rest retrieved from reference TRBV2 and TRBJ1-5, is EPEVTQTPSHQVTQMGQEVILRCVPISNHLYFYWYRQILGQKVEFLVSFYNNEISEKSEIFDDQFSVERPDGSNFTLKIRSTKLEDSAMYFCASSAEVLNQPQHFGDGTRLSIL.